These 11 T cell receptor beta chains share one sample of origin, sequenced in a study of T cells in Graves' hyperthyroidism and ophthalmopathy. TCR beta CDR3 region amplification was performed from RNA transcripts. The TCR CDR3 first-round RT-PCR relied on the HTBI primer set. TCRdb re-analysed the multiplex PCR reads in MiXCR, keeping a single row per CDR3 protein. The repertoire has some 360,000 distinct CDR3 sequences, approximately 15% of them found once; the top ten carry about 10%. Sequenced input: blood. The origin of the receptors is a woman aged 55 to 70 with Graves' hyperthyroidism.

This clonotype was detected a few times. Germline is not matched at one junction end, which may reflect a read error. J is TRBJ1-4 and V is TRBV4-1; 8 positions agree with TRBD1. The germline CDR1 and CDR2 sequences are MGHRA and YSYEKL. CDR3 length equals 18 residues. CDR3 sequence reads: CASRQDYTGGTTNEKLFF. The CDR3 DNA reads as TGCGCCAGCAGACAAGATTACACAGGGGGAACAACTAATGAAAAACTGTTTTTT.

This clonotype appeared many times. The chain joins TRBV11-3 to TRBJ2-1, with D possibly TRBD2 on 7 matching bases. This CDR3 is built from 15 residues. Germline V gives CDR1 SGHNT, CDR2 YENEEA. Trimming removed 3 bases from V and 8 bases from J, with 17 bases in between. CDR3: CASSLTAGAPYEQFF. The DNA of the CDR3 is TGTGCCAGCAGCTTGACGGCGGGGGCCCCATATGAGCAGTTCTTC. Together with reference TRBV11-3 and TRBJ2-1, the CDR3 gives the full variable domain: EAGVVQSPRYKIIEKKQPVAFWCNPISGHNTLYWYLQNLGQGPELLIRYENEEAVDDSQLPKDRFSAERLKGVDSTLKIQPAELGDSAVYLCASSLTAGAPYEQFFGPGTRLTVL.

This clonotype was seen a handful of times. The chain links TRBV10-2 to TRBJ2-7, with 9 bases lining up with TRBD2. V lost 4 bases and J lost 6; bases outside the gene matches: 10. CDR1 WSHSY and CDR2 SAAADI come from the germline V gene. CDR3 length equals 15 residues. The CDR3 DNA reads TGCGCCAGCAGTGCCGACTTTAGCGGGAGTAGCGAGCAGTACTTC. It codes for CASSADFSGSSEQYF.

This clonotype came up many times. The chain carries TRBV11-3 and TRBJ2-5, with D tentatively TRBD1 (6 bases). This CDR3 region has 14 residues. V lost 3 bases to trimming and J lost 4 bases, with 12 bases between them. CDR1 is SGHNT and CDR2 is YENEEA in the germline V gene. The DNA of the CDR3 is TGTGCCAGCAGCTTTTGGGGGCCTGGAGAGACCCAGTACTTC. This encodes CASSFWGPGETQYF.

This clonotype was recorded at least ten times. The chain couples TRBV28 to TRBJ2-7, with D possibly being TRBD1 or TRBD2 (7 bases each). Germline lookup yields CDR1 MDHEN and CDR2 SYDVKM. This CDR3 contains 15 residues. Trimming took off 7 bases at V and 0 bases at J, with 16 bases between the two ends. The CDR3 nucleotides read TGTGCCAGCAATCCGGCGGGGGACAGCTCCTACGAGCAGTACTTC. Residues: CASNPAGDSSYEQYF.

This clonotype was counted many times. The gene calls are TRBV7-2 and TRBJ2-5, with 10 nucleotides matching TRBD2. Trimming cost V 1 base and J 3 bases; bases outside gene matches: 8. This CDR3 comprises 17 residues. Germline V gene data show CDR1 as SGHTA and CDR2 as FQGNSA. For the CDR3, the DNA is TGTGCCAGCAGCTTAGGCTCGACTAGCGGGCTTGAAGAGACCCAGTACTTC. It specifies CASSLGSTSGLEETQYF.

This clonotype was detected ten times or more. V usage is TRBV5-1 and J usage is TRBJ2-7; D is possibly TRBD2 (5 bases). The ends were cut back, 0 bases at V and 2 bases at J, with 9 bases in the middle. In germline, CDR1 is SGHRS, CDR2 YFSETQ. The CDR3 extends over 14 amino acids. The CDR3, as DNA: TGCGCCAGCAGCTTGGAGGACGGGGCCTACGAGCAGTACTTC. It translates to CASSLEDGAYEQYF.

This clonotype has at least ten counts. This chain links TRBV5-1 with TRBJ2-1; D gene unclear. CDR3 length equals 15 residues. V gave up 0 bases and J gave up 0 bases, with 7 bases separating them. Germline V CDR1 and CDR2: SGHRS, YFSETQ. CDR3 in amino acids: CASSLATGSYNEQFF. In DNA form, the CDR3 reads TGCGCCAGCAGCTTGGCCACTGGCTCCTACAATGAGCAGTTCTTC.

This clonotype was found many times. In DNA form, the CDR3 reads TGTGCCAGCAGCTTGGGACGGTTTAACACTGAAGCTTTCTTT. Amino acid sequence: CASSLGRFNTEAFF. The rearrangement joins TRBV7-8 to TRBJ1-1; D may be TRBD1 (5 bases). Germline lookup yields CDR1 SGHVS and CDR2 FQNEAQ. The CDR3 loop spans 14 amino acids. The V and J ends lost 3 bases and 2 bases respectively, with 10 bases between them.

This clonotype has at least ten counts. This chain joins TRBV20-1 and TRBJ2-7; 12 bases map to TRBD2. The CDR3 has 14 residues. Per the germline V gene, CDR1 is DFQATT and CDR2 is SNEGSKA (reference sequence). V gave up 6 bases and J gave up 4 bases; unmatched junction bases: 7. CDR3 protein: CSAQRTSGTYEQYF. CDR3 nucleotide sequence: TGCAGTGCCCAGAGGACTAGCGGGACTTACGAGCAGTACTTC.

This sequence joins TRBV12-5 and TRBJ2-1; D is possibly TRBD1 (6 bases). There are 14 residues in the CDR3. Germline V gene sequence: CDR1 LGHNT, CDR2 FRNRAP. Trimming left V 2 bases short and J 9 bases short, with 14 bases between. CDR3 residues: CASGLPSQGSEQFF. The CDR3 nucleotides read TGTGCTAGTGGTTTGCCCTCGCAGGGGAGTGAGCAGTTCTTC.